This T cell receptor beta chain was documented in a study of monozygotic twins with inflammatory bowel disease (dated by TCRdb to about 2019). The study in broad terms: In total, 30 or so monozygotic twin pairs made up the full study: 19 Danish pairs, all IBD-discordant, plus nine German pairs, of which four were IBD-concordant and five were IBD-discordant. The search for disease-associated traits relied mainly on comparing, within discordant pairs, IBD patients with their genetically identical healthy co-twins. Each individual had, on average, about 151 000 unique TCRalpha sequences and 181 000 unique TCRbeta sequences available for analysis.

Library preparation used 5' RACE. Each TCR library was prepared from around 3,400 ng of total RNA. cDNA was synthesized with SMARTScribe reverse transcriptase in eight separate reactions per sample. During cDNA synthesis, unique molecular identifiers containing a 6-nucleotide sample barcode were introduced by template switching. Two nested PCRs of about 17 and 10 cycles amplified the TCRalpha and TCRbeta cDNA, and bead purification followed each PCR. Before amplification, the cDNA was treated with uracil DNA-glycosylase and purified using the QIAquick PCR purification kit. In the second PCR, Illumina TruSeq-compatible adapters and sample-specific barcodes were added. Library quality and concentration were assessed using TapeStation and Qubit, and roughly 5.5 ng of each library was pooled. Sequencing of the pooled libraries was done on an Illumina HiSeq2500 single-index Rapid Run using custom sequencing primers and 2 x 100 bp reads. The published analysis was carried out like this. PCR and sequencing errors were corrected by UMI-based consensus assembly using MiGEC version 1.2.6. MiXCR version 2.1.1 handled V(D)J alignment, clonotype assembly and CDR3 extraction. Normalisation of gene usage, clonotype sharing and MAIT/NKT TCR abundance was achieved by analysing the top 1000, 10 000 and 20 000 clonotypes per sample. Diversity was computed as the inverse Simpson index with the vegan R package after downsampling to 27 000 UMIs. Paired Mann-Whitney U tests were applied to discordant twin pairs, and Benjamini-Hochberg correction was used for multiple testing. TCRdb reprocessed the reads and lists each CDR3 protein sequence as a single entry, with no DNA. These V and J calls rely on TCRdb rather than the paper's analysis. The sample's records list fewer than 350,000 distinct CDR3 sequences. The top ten constitute 2% to 2.5% of the sample.

Here is what the overall study found, with its caveats: The analysis was unable to tell apart different T cell subtypes. No single strong signal or clonotype linked to IBD turned up in the results, so the idea that one exists was not supported. Fewer clonotypes were shared with other individuals by IBD patients than by healthy twins, most markedly in patients showing signs of disease activity. Differing immunosuppressive treatments among patients may have added background noise and inter-individual variability to the repertoires. Concordant and discordant twins showed no difference in repertoire similarity, possibly because of limited statistical power. IBD patients had lower TCRbeta repertoire diversity, measured by the inverse Simpson index, than their healthy co-twins.

Concerning this clonotype itself: Its antigen is still unknown.

Spanning cysteine to phenylalanine, the CDR3 consists of 15 amino acids. Nucleotide data are not available. From each donor, an approximately 2.5 ml peripheral blood sample was collected into PAXgene tubes and kept at -80 degrees C. Total RNA was isolated from whole blood with the PAXgene blood miRNA kit on an automated QIAcube, without T cell sorting. Peripheral blood from monozygotic twin pairs who were concordant or discordant for inflammatory bowel disease underwent deep TCRalpha and TCRbeta repertoire profiling using unique molecular barcoding. Smoking habits were recorded for all twin pairs, and each individual was classified as a current, former or never smoker.

The rearranged segments are TRBV12-3 or TRBV12-4 and TRBJ2-3. Sequencing input: blood. The sequence derives from a human donor with ulcerative colitis or Crohn's disease, or a healthy co-twin of an affected twin (not recorded which). The CDR3 amino acid sequence is: CASSFAGYSTDTQYF.